These T cell receptor beta chains were read from a single sample in a study of human T cells and chemical hapten exposure. TCRdb used MiXCR to reprocess the 5' RACE reads, holding one entry per CDR3 protein. Altogether about 81,000 distinct CDR3 sequences are present, more than 7.5% being singletons, with the ten largest covering about 2.1%. The receptors come from a male donor in good health. The CDR3 runs from the conserved cysteine through the conserved F or W.

v_gene: TRBV14
j_gene: TRBJ2-3
CDR3aa: CASSPKYGGPFTDTQYF

v_gene: TRBV12-5
j_gene: TRBJ1-1
CDR3aa: CASGFLLLRNTEAFF

v_gene: TRBV6-6
j_gene: TRBJ2-1
CDR3aa: CASSPRLDNHEQFF

v_gene: TRBV6-4
j_gene: TRBJ2-3
CDR3aa: CASSDGGASTDTQYF

v_gene: TRBV10-3
j_gene: TRBJ2-7
CDR3aa: CAIRPDRGTDEQYF

v_gene: TRBV10-3
j_gene: TRBJ1-5
CDR3aa: CAIRAGPAFGQPQHF

v_gene: TRBV2
j_gene: TRBJ2-3
CDR3aa: CASSERLADTDTQYF

v_gene: TRBV6-5
j_gene: TRBJ1-3
CDR3aa: CASSPGTVSGNTIYF

v_gene: TRBV29-1
j_gene: TRBJ2-3
CDR3aa: CSVEDRDRAADTQYF

v_gene: TRBV12-2
j_gene: TRBJ1-6
CDR3aa: CASRHGGGAPSPLHF

v_gene: TRBV6-2/TRBV6-3
j_gene: TRBJ2-2
CDR3aa: CASRTTGKLLGELFF

v_gene: TRBV6-5
j_gene: TRBJ2-7
CDR3aa: CASSYDGDEQYF

v_gene: TRBV11-2
j_gene: TRBJ2-5
CDR3aa: CASSLAPSEAETQYF

v_gene: TRBV6-2/TRBV6-3
j_gene: TRBJ2-5
CDR3aa: CATKLIGAETQYF

v_gene: TRBV9
j_gene: TRBJ2-7
CDR3aa: CASSARDTIYEQYF

v_gene: TRBV6-5
j_gene: TRBJ1-6
CDR3aa: CASTPLQGSSYNSPLHF

v_gene: TRBV20-1
j_gene: TRBJ1-1
CDR3aa: CSARESRGPGTEAFF

v_gene: TRBV4-2
j_gene: TRBJ2-3
CDR3aa: CASSSRTSGSTDTQYF

v_gene: TRBV7-2
j_gene: TRBJ2-7
CDR3aa: CASSKLSVFRSALYF

v_gene: TRBV25-1
j_gene: TRBJ2-6
CDR3aa: CASSGQGPPGANVLTF

v_gene: TRBV4-3
j_gene: TRBJ1-2
CDR3aa: CASSQEARNYGYTF

v_gene: TRBV7-9
j_gene: TRBJ2-5
CDR3aa: CASSSTEGQQETQYF

v_gene: TRBV6-4
j_gene: TRBJ2-2
CDR3aa: CASSEGTSGSLNTGELFF

v_gene: TRBV6-5
j_gene: TRBJ2-7
CDR3aa: CASSYSYVSSYEQYF

v_gene: TRBV12-3/TRBV12-4
j_gene: TRBJ2-3
CDR3aa: CASSSITDTQYF

v_gene: TRBV25-1
j_gene: TRBJ2-3
CDR3aa: CASSEWGPDTQYF

v_gene: TRBV20-1
j_gene: TRBJ1-2
CDR3aa: CSASGQWVDGYTF

v_gene: TRBV12-5
j_gene: TRBJ1-1
CDR3aa: CASGPDRANTEAFF

v_gene: TRBV12-5
j_gene: TRBJ1-2
CDR3aa: CASGSGHFYGYTF

v_gene: TRBV6-2/TRBV6-3
j_gene: TRBJ2-5
CDR3aa: CASNDRGLRETQYF

v_gene: TRBV12-3/TRBV12-4
j_gene: TRBJ2-3
CDR3aa: CASIKSSPVTDTQYF

v_gene: TRBV4-3
j_gene: TRBJ1-3
CDR3aa: CASSPARSSGNTIYF